Each of the 13 T cell receptor beta chains below was sequenced from the same sample in a study of blood T cell repertoires in COVID-19. Clones were read by immunoSEQ multiplex PCR, and TCRdb kept only the in-frame ones, dropping some. Of 70,000 or so clones listed, over 70% are singletons. The sample was peripheral blood. The receptors here all came from a woman in her seventies with acute or convalescent COVID-19.

The chain joins TRBV5-1 to TRBJ2-3; a weak D match, TRBD1 (6 bases). The length of the CDR3 is 16 residues. V lost 4 bases to trimming and J lost 4 bases, with 19 bases between them. Germline assignment: CDR1 SGHRS and CDR2 YFSETQ. The CDR3 reads CASSLNSQGFADTQYF. CDR3 nucleotides: TGCGCCAGCAGCCTCAACAGCCAGGGGTTCGCAGATACGCAGTATTTT.

This sequence joins TRBV19 and TRBJ2-7; D gene unclear. V was pared by 5 bases and J by 7 bases, with 21 bases between. Germline V gives CDR1 LNHDA, CDR2 SQIVND (reference sequence). This CDR3 is 15 amino acids long. CDR3 residues: CASSLTGEYSGEQYF. In DNA form, the CDR3 reads TGTGCCAGTAGTCTTACGGGTGAATACTCCGGGGAGCAGTACTTC.

The rearrangement links TRBV11-3 to TRBJ2-1, with a tentative D call TRBD2 (6 bases). CDR3 length: 14 amino acids. V lost 3 bases, J lost 7 bases, and 13 bases lay in between. Germline-derived CDR1 and CDR2 are SGHNT and YENEEA. The CDR3 bases are TGTGCCAGCAGCTTCGACGGAGGGGCAAATGAGCAGTTCTTC. This translates into CASSFDGGANEQFF.

V usage is TRBV5-1 and J usage is TRBJ2-3; 8 bases line up with TRBD2. Germline V gives CDR1 SGHRS, CDR2 YFSETQ. This CDR3 is 16 amino acids long. Trimming at V came to 0 bases and at J to 1 base, leaving 4 bases not matched to a gene. This chain's CDR3 is CASSLDGAGGTDTQYF. CDR3 nucleotide sequence: TGCGCCAGCAGCTTGGATGGAGCGGGGGGCACAGATACGCAGTATTTT. The whole variable domain, filled in from reference TRBV5-1 and TRBJ2-3, reads KAGVTQTPRYLIKTRGQQVTLSCSPISGHRSVSWYQQTPGQGLQFLFEYFSETQRNKGNFPGRFSGRQFSNSRSEMNVSTLELGDSALYLCASSLDGAGGTDTQYFGPGTRLTVL.

V and J are TRBV19 and TRBJ1-2; no definite D call. V was trimmed by 6 bases and J by 6 bases, leaving 17 bases between them. The CDR3 loop spans 14 amino acids. Germline lookup yields CDR1 LNHDA and CDR2 SQIVND (reference sequence). Written as DNA, the CDR3 is TGTGCCAGTAGGCGGATGATGCGAGGGAATGGCTACACCTTC. Translated: CASRRMMRGNGYTF. Full variable domain (rest looked up from reference TRBV19 and TRBJ1-2): DGGITQSPKYLFRKEGQNVTLSCEQNLNHDAMYWYRQDPGQGLRLIYYSQIVNDFQKGDIAEGYSVSREKKESFPLTVTSAQKNPTAFYLCASRRMMRGNGYTFGSGTRLTVV.

This chain uses TRBV28 with TRBJ1-1; 12 bases line up with TRBD1. The CDR3 is 17 amino acids. J lost 0 bases, V lost 5 bases, and 7 bases had no gene match. CDR1 is MDHEN and CDR2 is SYDVKM in the germline V gene. The CDR3 nucleotides read TGTGCCAGCAGTCAAGGGACAGGGGGCGTTCTGAACACTGAAGCTTTCTTT. As protein: CASSQGTGGVLNTEAFF.

This CDR3 is CASSLESGGNTEAFF. CDR3 DNA: TGTGCCAGCAGCTTAGAGTCGGGGGGCAACACTGAAGCTTTCTTT. The chain recombines TRBV7-6 with TRBJ1-1; TRBD1 might be the D (6 bases). The CDR3 covers 15 residues. Germline V lookup: CDR1 SGHVS, CDR2 FNYEAQ. Trimming stripped 1 base from V and 2 bases from J, with 11 bases between.

The chain couples TRBV7-9 to TRBJ1-1; TRBD1 matches 9 bases. The V segment lost 6 bases and the J segment 6 bases; nucleotides outside the gene matches: 14. CDR1 SEHNR and CDR2 FQNEAQ come from the germline V gene (reference sequence). The CDR3 contains 16 residues. The CDR3 sequence: CASSSIAGQGKSEAFF. CDR3 in DNA: TGTGCCAGCAGTTCGATAGCGGGACAGGGAAAGTCTGAAGCTTTCTTT.

In this sample, this clone turned up once. The chain recombines TRBV16 with TRBJ1-4; D remains unclear. Germline V CDR1 and CDR2: KGHSY, FQNENV. The ends were cut back, 4 bases at V and 4 bases at J, with 16 bases in the middle. The CDR3 runs 16 residues. The CDR3 region is CASSLKNKVNNEKLFF. The CDR3 coding sequence is TGTGCCAGCAGCCTTAAAAACAAAGTGAATAATGAAAAACTGTTTTTT. The full variable domain, in which reference TRBV16 and TRBJ1-4 provide the parts outside the CDR3, is GEEVAQTPKHLVRGEGQKAKLYCAPIKGHSYVFWYQQVLKNEFKFLISFQNENVFDETGMPKERFSAKCLPNSPCSLEIQATKLEDSAVYFCASSLKNKVNNEKLFFGSGTQLSVL.

The chain employs TRBV7-9 and TRBJ2-1; a weak D match, TRBD2 (5 bases). The CDR3 extends over 14 amino acids. The germline V gene encodes CDR1 SEHNR and CDR2 FQNEAQ (reference sequence). V was shortened by 6 bases and J by 5 bases, with 14 bases between the two germline ends. CDR3 bases: TGTGCCAGCAGGGAAGCGGATTCAAACAATGAGCAGTTCTTC. The encoded protein is CASREADSNNEQFF.

The V and J genes are TRBV7-2 and TRBJ2-3; tentatively, D is TRBD1 (6 bases). V shed 5 bases and J shed 2 bases, with 14 bases lying between them. This CDR3 contains 15 residues. Germline CDR1 and CDR2: SGHTA and FQGNSA. As DNA, the CDR3 is TGTGCCAGCAGCCCGTTGGGGGCTTACACAGATACGCAGTATTTT. It encodes CASSPLGAYTDTQYF.

The V call is TRBV6-2 or TRBV6-3, the J call TRBJ1-5, with TRBD1 matching over 8 bases. Germline lookup yields CDR1 MNHEY and CDR2 SVGEGT. Unmatched junction bases numbered 12, after V lost 6 bases and J lost 2 bases. The CDR3 loop spans 17 amino acids. Here the CDR3 reads CASSPLGQGMRNQPQHF. Here the CDR3 DNA reads TGTGCCAGCAGCCCACTTGGACAGGGTATGCGCAATCAGCCCCAGCATTTT.

In DNA form, the CDR3 reads TGTGCCTGGAGTGTACCACGGGTTTACGAGCAGTACTTC. It translates to CAWSVPRVYEQYF. The V and J genes are TRBV30 and TRBJ2-7; D is undetermined. Trimming shortened V by 0 bases and J by 4 bases, and 10 bases separated the two germline ends. The CDR3 has 13 residues. Per the germline V gene, CDR1 is GTSNPN and CDR2 is SVGIG (reference sequence).